This T cell receptor beta chain was captured by sequencing in a study of PD-L1 blockade in urothelial cancer. About the research overall: Twenty-five of 29 patients were males with bladder-origin urothelial cancer. Earlier, patients had received 0 to 3 chemotherapy regimens. Treatment start was followed by blood analysis at 3 weeks (second dose) and again at 6 weeks. Peripheral blood specimens exhibited a median yield of approximately 150,000 T cells.

Libraries were prepared by immunoSEQ multiplex PCR; TCRdb keeps only in-frame clonotypes and omits some of them. The sample includes 35,000 to 45,000 clones, about 88% seen only once; the top ten take 25%. Time point here: pretreatment peripheral blood. Germline V lookup: CDR1 SEHNR, CDR2 FQNEAQ (reference sequence). The CDR3 sequence is 16 residues long. The V and J ends lost 4 bases and 0 bases respectively, with 16 bases between them. The receptor comes from a donor at least 40 years old with urothelial cancer. The V gene is TRBV7-9, the J gene TRBJ2-7; the D gene is possibly TRBD2 (6 bases). Sequences were derived from PBMCs, sampled around atezolizumab (anti-PD-L1) treatment. CDR3 sequence: CASSSPRGRISYEQYF. The CDR3 DNA reads as TGTGCCAGCAGCTCCCCCCGGGGGAGAATCTCCTACGAGCAGTACTTC.